The present entry profiles one T cell receptor (beta chain) with its context. These data are taken from a study of OX40 agonist ivuxolimab in advanced cancers. Trimming took 0 bases from V and 6 from J, leaving 12 bases between them. The CDR3 consists of 14 residues. Germline V gene sequence: CDR1 SGHDT, CDR2 YYEEEE. Sequencing was performed with immunoSEQ multiplex PCR; in TCRdb, only in-frame clones are kept and a portion is missing. The sample lists 82,000 or so clones; around nine tenths were seen once. J is TRBJ1-2 and V is TRBV5-6, with D possibly matching TRBD1 (6 bases). The sequencing here drew on CD4+ or CD8+ T cells sorted from blood, taken in a trial of the OX40 agonist ivuxolimab. The receptor's source is an adult with an advanced solid tumor such as melanoma, head and neck, liver or kidney cancer. In DNA form, the CDR3 reads TGTGCCAGCAGCTTGGTCGGGGGCTTGGATGGCTACACCTTC. Its protein product is CASSLVGGLDGYTF.